This paragraph covers one T cell receptor beta chain sequence. The data belong to a study of cytomegalovirus exposure and HLA in healthy donors. The assay was immunoSEQ multiplex PCR, and TCRdb's table has in-frame clones only and misses some. The sample comprises about 200,000 clones, 75% to 85% of which are singletons, and around 15% rests with the top ten. The CDR3 sequence is 16 residues long. From germline, CDR1 is SGHNT and CDR2 YYREEE (reference sequence). Losses at the gene ends were 2 bases for V and 8 bases for J; bases not matched to a gene: 15. This TCR derives from a woman under 40 in good health and CMV-seropositive. The chain links TRBV5-4 to TRBJ1-2; 7 nucleotides align to TRBD1. Source material: PBMCs. CDR3 protein: CASSFGFQGGSVGYTF. CDR3 DNA: TGTGCCAGCAGCTTCGGTTTTCAGGGGGGCAGTGTGGGCTACACCTTC.